This T cell receptor beta chain was identified in a study of cytomegalovirus exposure and HLA in healthy donors. About the study: Genotyping of some 390 donors showed that roughly 80% belonged to the Caucasian-associated ancestry cluster. Overall study results and limits: While the bulk of TCR sequences proved rare, some public TCRs turned up in many donors. In the analysis, some V segments, TRBV6-2 and TRBV6-3 included, were excluded as indistinguishable.

Regarding this clone: Its antigen is still unknown.

PCR used 60 Vbeta primers and 13 Jbeta primers. Only in-frame clones appear in the TCRdb table, and some are missing; sequencing was by immunoSEQ multiplex PCR. This repertoire shows about 190,000 clones, 75% to 85% found once; its top ten account for approximately 0.8%. The CDR3 extends over 16 amino acids. In germline, CDR1 is KGHSH, CDR2 LQKENI. V lost 3 bases to trimming and J lost 2 bases, with 17 bases between them. The chain joins TRBV18 to TRBJ2-7; possibly TRBD2 for D (6 bases). The sample was PBMCs. The receptor comes from a woman aged 18-29 years in good health and CMV-seronegative. In nucleotides, the CDR3 is TGTGCCAGCTCACCTAACCCCTCCAGGACTACCTACGAGCAGTACTTC. Translating gives CASSPNPSRTTYEQYF.